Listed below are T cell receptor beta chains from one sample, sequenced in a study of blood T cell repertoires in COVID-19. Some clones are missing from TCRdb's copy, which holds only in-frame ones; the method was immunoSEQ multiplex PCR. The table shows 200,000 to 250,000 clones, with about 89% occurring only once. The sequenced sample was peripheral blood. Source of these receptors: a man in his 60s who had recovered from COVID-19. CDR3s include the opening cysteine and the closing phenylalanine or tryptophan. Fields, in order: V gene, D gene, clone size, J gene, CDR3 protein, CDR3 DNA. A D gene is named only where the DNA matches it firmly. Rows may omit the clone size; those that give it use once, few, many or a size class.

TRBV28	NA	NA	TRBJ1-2	CASLLVGAQGGYTF	TGTGCCAGTCTTTTGGTGGGGGCCCAGGGTGGCTACACCTTC
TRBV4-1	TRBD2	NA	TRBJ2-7	CASSQASSGTIEQYF	TGCGCCAGCAGCCAAGCGTCTAGCGGCACAATAGAGCAGTACTTC
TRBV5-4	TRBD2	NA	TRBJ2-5	CASSLGGLSRETQYF	TGTGCCAGCAGCTTGGGGGGACTAAGCAGGGAGACCCAGTACTTC
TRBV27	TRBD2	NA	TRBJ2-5	CASSLSAERGGRETQYF	TGTGCCAGCAGTTTATCGGCGGAGCGGGGGGGCAGGGAGACCCAGTACTTC
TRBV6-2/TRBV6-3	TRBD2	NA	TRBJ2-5	CASSLAGGRQETQYF	TGTGCCAGCAGTCTAGCGGGAGGCCGCCAAGAGACCCAGTACTTC
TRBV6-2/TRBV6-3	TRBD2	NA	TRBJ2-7	CASSLSRGRAEGYEQYF	TGTGCCAGCAGTTTAAGTCGCGGGAGGGCCGAAGGATACGAGCAGTACTTC
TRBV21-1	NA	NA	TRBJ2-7	CASSQTSGNPYEQYF	TGTGCCAGCAGTCAGACTAGCGGAAACCCCTACGAGCAGTACTTC
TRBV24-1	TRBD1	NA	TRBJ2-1	CATSEYPGQGRNEQFF	TGTGCCACCAGTGAATACCCGGGACAGGGGCGAAATGAGCAGTTCTTC
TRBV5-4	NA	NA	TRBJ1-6	CASGTQVAPLHF	TGTGCCAGCGGAACACAGGTAGCACCCCTCCACTTT
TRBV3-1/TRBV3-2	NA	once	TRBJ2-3	CASSQSEDTQYF	TGTGCCAGCAGCCAGTCAGAAGATACGCAGTATTTT
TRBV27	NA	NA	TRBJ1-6	CASSFKTAFNSPLHF	TGTGCCAGCAGTTTCAAAACAGCATTTAATTCACCCCTCCACTTT
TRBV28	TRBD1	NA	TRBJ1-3	CASSLWDRVGDTIYF	TGTGCCAGCAGTTTATGGGACAGGGTGGGCGACACCATATATTTT
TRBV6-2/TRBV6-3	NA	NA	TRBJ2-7	CASSPLDRGEQYF	TGTGCCAGCAGTCCACTCGACCGGGGGGAGCAGTACTTC
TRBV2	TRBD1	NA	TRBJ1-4	CASRYRGLIEKLFF	TGTGCCAGCAGATACAGGGGGCTTATTGAAAAACTGTTTTTT
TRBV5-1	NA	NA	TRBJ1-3	CASSRWAAQSVSGNTIYF	TGCGCCAGCAGCAGATGGGCAGCCCAATCAGTCTCTGGAAACACCATATATTTT
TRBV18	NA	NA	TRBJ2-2	CASSPRNPTGLNTGELFF	TGTGCCAGCTCACCGAGGAACCCTACAGGTTTGAACACCGGGGAGCTGTTTTTT
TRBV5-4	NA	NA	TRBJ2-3	CASSPGVTDTQYF	TGTGCCAGCAGCCCCGGAGTAACAGATACGCAGTATTTT
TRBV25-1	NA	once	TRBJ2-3	CASTDPRAGDTQYF	TGTGCCAGCACGGACCCTCGCGCGGGGGATACGCAGTATTTT
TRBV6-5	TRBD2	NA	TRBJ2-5	CASSILAGGRETQYF	TGTGCCAGCAGCATCCTAGCGGGGGGGCGCGAGACCCAGTACTTC
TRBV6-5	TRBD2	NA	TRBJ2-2	CASSYSGGTGELFF	TGTGCCAGCAGTTACTCGGGGGGGACCGGGGAGCTGTTTTTT
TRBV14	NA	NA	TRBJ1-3	CASSPGPGNTIYF	TGTGCCAGCAGCCCAGGGCCTGGAAACACCATATATTTT
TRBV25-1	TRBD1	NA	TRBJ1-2	CASSEMGQGAYGYTF	TGTGCCAGCAGTGAAATGGGACAGGGGGCGTATGGCTACACCTTC
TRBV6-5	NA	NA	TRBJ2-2	CASSSSGAGELFF	TGTGCCAGCAGTTCGTCGGGGGCCGGGGAGCTGTTTTTT
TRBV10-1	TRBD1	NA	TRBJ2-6	CASLGQAHHFGANVLTF	TGCGCCAGCCTAGGACAGGCCCACCATTTTGGGGCCAACGTCCTGACTTTC
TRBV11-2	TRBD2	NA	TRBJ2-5	CASSSIAGLQETQYF	TGTGCCAGCAGCTCAATAGCGGGACTGCAAGAGACCCAGTACTTC
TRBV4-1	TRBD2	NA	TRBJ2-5	CASSPYLAGGRKTQYF	TGCGCCAGCAGCCCCTACTTAGCGGGGGGGAGGAAGACCCAGTACTTC
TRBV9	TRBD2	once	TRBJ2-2	CASSLGLAGGTGELFF	TGTGCCAGCAGCCTTGGACTAGCGGGGGGCACCGGGGAGCTGTTTTTT
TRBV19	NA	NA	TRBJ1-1	CASSIDDLGTEAFF	TGTGCCAGTAGTATAGATGACCTAGGCACTGAAGCTTTCTTT
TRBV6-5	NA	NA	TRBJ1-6	CASENPGPFSPLHF	TGTGCCAGCGAAAACCCAGGGCCCTTTTCACCCCTCCACTTT
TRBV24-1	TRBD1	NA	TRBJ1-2	CATSEGDSRLYGYTF	TGTGCCACCAGTGAGGGGGACAGCCGACTTTATGGCTACACCTTC
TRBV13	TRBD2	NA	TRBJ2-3	CASSPRGAGARDTQYF	TGTGCCAGCAGCCCGCGCGGGGCGGGAGCAAGGGATACGCAGTATTTT
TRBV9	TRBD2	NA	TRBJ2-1	CASSLTTSGRVGDNEQFF	TGTGCCAGCAGCCTAACGACTAGCGGGAGGGTTGGGGATAATGAGCAGTTCTTC
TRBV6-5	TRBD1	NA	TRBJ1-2	CASSRPGTAYGYTF	TGTGCCAGCAGCAGACCAGGGACAGCCTATGGCTACACCTTC
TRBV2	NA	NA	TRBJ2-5	CASSDDDRHKETQYF	TGTGCCAGCAGTGATGACGACCGACATAAAGAGACCCAGTACTTC
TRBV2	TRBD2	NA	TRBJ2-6	CASRGLAGGSGANVLTF	TGTGCCAGCAGGGGACTAGCGGGGGGTTCTGGGGCCAACGTCCTGACTTTC
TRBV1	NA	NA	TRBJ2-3	CTSSQESLAGGQGTDTQYF	TGCACCAGCAGCCAAGAGTCACTAGCGGGAGGGCAAGGCACAGATACGCAGTATTTT
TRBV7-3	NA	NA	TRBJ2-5	CASSPERRAGETQYF	TGTGCCAGCAGTCCAGAGCGCCGGGCAGGGGAGACCCAGTACTTC
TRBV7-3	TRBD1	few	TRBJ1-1	CASSPDRASPEAFF	TGTGCCAGCAGCCCGGACAGGGCGAGTCCTGAAGCTTTCTTT
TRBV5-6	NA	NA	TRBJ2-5	CASSRPLAKQETQYF	TGTGCCAGCAGCCGCCCCCTTGCTAAGCAAGAGACCCAGTACTTC
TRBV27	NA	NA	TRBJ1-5	CASSLLEGGHQPQHF	TGTGCCAGCAGTTTATTAGAGGGAGGACATCAGCCCCAGCATTTT
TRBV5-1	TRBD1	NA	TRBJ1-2	CASSLEGQGSHGYTF	TGCGCCAGCAGCTTGGAGGGACAGGGATCCCATGGCTACACCTTC
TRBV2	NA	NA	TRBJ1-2	CASSDPRSGYTF	TGTGCCAGCAGTGACCCCAGATCGGGCTACACCTTC
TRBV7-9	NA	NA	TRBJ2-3	CASTPPEDTQYF	TGTGCCAGCACCCCTCCGGAGGATACGCAGTATTTT